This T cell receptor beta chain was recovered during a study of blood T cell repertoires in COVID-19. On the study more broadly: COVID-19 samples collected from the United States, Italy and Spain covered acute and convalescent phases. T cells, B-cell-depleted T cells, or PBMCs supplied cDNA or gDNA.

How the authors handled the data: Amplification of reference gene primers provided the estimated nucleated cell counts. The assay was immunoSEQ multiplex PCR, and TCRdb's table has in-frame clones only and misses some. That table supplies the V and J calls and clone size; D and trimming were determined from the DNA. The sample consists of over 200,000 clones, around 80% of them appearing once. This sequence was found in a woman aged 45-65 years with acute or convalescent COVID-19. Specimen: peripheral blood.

In nucleotides, the CDR3 is TGTGCCAGCAGCGGACCCGGGACTAGCGGCTCCTACAATGAGCAGTTCTTC. Translation gives CASSGPGTSGSYNEQFF. This chain uses TRBV7-9 with TRBJ2-1; 11 bases line up with TRBD2. This CDR3 spans 17 amino acids. The V gene end was trimmed by 5 bases and the J gene end by 0 bases; junction bases not matched to a gene: 6. CDR1 and CDR2 (germline): SEHNR, FQNEAQ (reference sequence).